A single sample is the source of the 21 T cell receptor beta chains below, sequenced in a study of T cell clones after liver transplantation. Repertoires were generated with immunoSEQ multiplex PCR, while TCRdb's copy carries only in-frame clones and drops some. Among around 13,000 clones listed, less than 85% were seen once. The sample here was CD8+ T cells from blood, taken at the 22-month timepoint. The receptor set was obtained from a human patient who received a liver transplant. Part of the T cell pool may stem from the graft donor.

CDR3 nucleotide sequence: TGTGCCAGCAGCTTCCTAACCGGGGAGCTGTTTTTT. Translating gives CASSFLTGELFF. The rearrangement joins TRBV5-8 to TRBJ2-2; D is uncertain. The CDR3 is 12 amino acids. Germline V CDR1 and CDR2: SGHTS, YDEGEE. Trimming took 2 bases from V and 5 from J, leaving 4 bases between them.

A single count supports this clone. V usage is TRBV6-6 and J usage is TRBJ1-5, with D possibly TRBD1 on 6 matching bases. The CDR3 has 14 residues. Germline lookup yields CDR1 MNHNY and CDR2 SVGAGI (reference sequence). The V gene lost 6 bases and the J gene lost 0 bases, with 9 bases spanning the gap. CDR3 coding DNA: TGTGCCAGCAGACAGGGAAATAGCAATCAGCCCCAGCATTTT. This encodes CASRQGNSNQPQHF.

The chain uses TRBV6-5 and TRBJ2-1, with no clear D. The germline gives CDR1 MNHEY, CDR2 SVGAGI. The V and J ends lost 6 bases and 6 bases respectively, with 15 bases between them. CDR3 length: 14 residues. DNA of the CDR3: TGTGCCAGCAGCTCCACGCTCATGGGCAATGAGCAGTTCTTC. It yields the protein CASSSTLMGNEQFF.

The chain carries TRBV10-3 and TRBJ1-2; 7 bases are shared with TRBD1. CDR1 and CDR2 (germline): ENHRY, SYGVKD. J was trimmed by 1 base and V by 3 bases; bases with no gene match: 5. The length of the CDR3 is 15 residues. The CDR3 DNA follows: TGTGCCATCAGTGACACAGGGGATTTTAACTATGGCTACACCTTC. It translates to CAISDTGDFNYGYTF.

This clone has just one count. The genes are TRBV27 and TRBJ2-7; D not resolved. Germline CDR1 is MNHEY and CDR2 is SMNVEV (reference sequence). Trimming removed 4 bases at V and 2 bases at J, with 12 bases between. The CDR3 length is 14 residues. CDR3 DNA: TGTGCCAGCAGTTCGGGCAGTGGGCCCTACGAGCAGTACTTC. This encodes CASSSGSGPYEQYF.

CDR3 sequence: CASSQAPGGNSPLHF. CDR3 in DNA: TGTGCCAGCAGCCAGGCGCCAGGGGGAAATTCACCCCTCCACTTT. The chain has TRBV7-3 and TRBJ1-6; 7 bases fit TRBD1. Trimming at V came to 5 bases and at J to 7 bases, leaving 8 bases not matched to a gene. Per the germline V gene, CDR1 is SGHTA and CDR2 is FQGTGA. The CDR3 is made up of 15 amino acids. Full variable domain (missing parts from reference TRBV7-3 and TRBJ1-6): GAGVSQTPSNKVTEKGKYVELRCDPISGHTALYWYRQSLGQGPEFLIYFQGTGAADDSGLPNDRFFAVRPEGSVSTLKIQRTERGDSAVYLCASSQAPGGNSPLHFGNGTRLTVT.

This chain connects TRBV7-9 to TRBJ2-7; D tentatively fits TRBD1 or TRBD2 (5 bases each). CDR1 is SEHNR, CDR2 FQNEAQ, per germline (reference sequence). The V end lost 8 bases, the J end lost 4 bases, and 21 bases lay between the germline ends. CDR3 length: 15 amino acids. The CDR3 DNA reads as TGTGCCAGCCTACGGATCGGGACGAGAGAATACGAGCAGTACTTC. It is translated as CASLRIGTREYEQYF.

The V gene is TRBV10-3, the J gene TRBJ1-1; no definite D call. Germline CDR1 and CDR2: ENHRY and SYGVKD. This CDR3 comprises 13 residues. V was shortened by 11 bases and J by 3 bases, with 16 bases between the two germline ends. In nucleotides, the CDR3 is TGTGCCGCCTCACCGGGTTCGGACACTGAAGCTTTCTTT. Translation: CAASPGSDTEAFF.

This clone has only a few counts. The V and J genes are TRBV15 and TRBJ2-1; 7 bases align to TRBD1. Germline V CDR1 and CDR2: LNHNV, YYDKDF (reference sequence). Losses at the gene ends were 9 bases for V and 2 bases for J; bases not matched to a gene: 7. The CDR3 has 14 amino acids. CDR3 nucleotide sequence: TGTGCCACGTCGACAGGGCACACCTACAATGAGCAGTTCTTC. This encodes CATSTGHTYNEQFF.

The V and J genes are TRBV6-6 and TRBJ2-5, with TRBD2 identical over 9 bases. CDR3 length equals 16 residues. After removal of 1 base from V and 2 bases from J, the junction contained 5 bases not matched to a gene. Germline CDR1 reads MNHNY; CDR2 reads SVGAGI (reference sequence). The CDR3 sequence: CASSYFLAGIQETQYF. The CDR3 DNA reads as TGTGCCAGCAGTTACTTTCTAGCGGGAATTCAAGAGACCCAGTACTTC.

Comments on this clone: This same CDR3 is encoded by further DNA sequences in the sample. The gene calls are TRBV7-3 and TRBJ2-5; D gene ambiguous. CDR3 size: 14 residues. V was pared by 2 bases and J by 5 bases, with 12 bases between. CDR1 SGHTA and CDR2 FQGTGA come from the germline V gene. In DNA, the CDR3 is TGTGCCAGCAGCTTAGATGGTAGCCTGGAGACCCAGTACTTC. Translated, it gives CASSLDGSLETQYF.

The chain is built from TRBV4-2 and TRBJ1-1; D is uncertain. Looked up from germline, CDR1 is LGHNA and CDR2 is YNFKEQ. The CDR3 runs to 14 residues. The ends were cut back, 5 bases at V and 3 bases at J, with 13 bases in the middle. The CDR3 DNA is TGTGCCAGCAGCTTTTGGGGAGTTGACACTGAAGCTTTCTTT. This sequence encodes CASSFWGVDTEAFF.

The chain carries TRBV19 and TRBJ2-1, with a weak D call TRBD2 (6 bases). Per germline, CDR1 LNHDA and CDR2 SQIVND (reference sequence). The length of the CDR3 is 15 residues. V was pared by 3 bases and J by 8 bases, with 17 bases between. CDR3 amino acids: CASSILKLALDEQFF. Written as DNA, the CDR3 is TGTGCCAGTAGTATTCTAAAACTAGCCCTGGATGAGCAGTTCTTC.

The chain links TRBV28 to TRBJ2-7; TRBD2 aligns across 9 bases. The trim removed 3 bases at V and 2 bases at J, leaving 5 bases unmatched. This CDR3 has 15 residues. Germline V gene lookup returns CDR1 MDHEN and CDR2 SYDVKM. The CDR3, as DNA: TGTGCCAGCAGTTTTTCGACTAGCGGAGCCTACGAGCAGTACTTC. Translating gives CASSFSTSGAYEQYF.

The V gene is TRBV27, the J gene TRBJ1-5; D not certain. V was shortened by 2 bases and J by 0 bases, with 5 bases between the two germline ends. Per germline, CDR1 MNHEY and CDR2 SMNVEV (reference sequence). CDR3 length equals 14 residues. The chain's CDR3 is CASSLAYSNQPQHF. In nucleotides, the CDR3 is TGTGCCAGCAGTTTAGCTTATAGCAATCAGCCCCAGCATTTT.

The chain links TRBV4-3 to TRBJ2-3; D not resolved. CDR1 is LGHNA and CDR2 is YSLEER in the germline V gene. This CDR3 contains 15 residues. V lost 4 bases and J lost 2, with 13 bases in between. Written as DNA, the CDR3 is TGCGCCAGCAGCCCGGGTACAGCCCTCACAGATACGCAGTATTTT. Encoded protein: CASSPGTALTDTQYF.

The chain carries TRBV27 and TRBJ1-1; no reliable D call. Per the germline V gene, CDR1 is MNHEY and CDR2 is SMNVEV (reference sequence). The CDR3 is made up of 12 amino acids. Trimming pared 1 base from V and 11 bases from J, leaving 11 bases between. Here the CDR3 DNA reads TGTGCCAGCAGTTTATTTGGGAACCCGGCTTTCTTT. It encodes CASSLFGNPAFF.

The gene calls are TRBV5-6 and TRBJ1-1; D remains unclear. V shed 0 bases and J shed 0 bases, with 9 bases lying between them. CDR3 length equals 15 residues. The germline CDR1 and CDR2 sequences are SGHDT and YYEEEE. DNA of the CDR3: TGTGCCAGCAGCTTGGGGGGTGATTTGAACACTGAAGCTTTCTTT. Amino acids: CASSLGGDLNTEAFF.

This clone occurred a few times. The genes are TRBV4-3 and TRBJ2-7; D remains unclear. The CDR3 is 15 residues long. Germline-derived CDR1 and CDR2 are LGHNA and YSLEER. Trimming removed 4 bases at V and 3 bases at J, with 16 bases between. The CDR3 nucleotides are TGCGCCAGCAGCCCAAGCCCCAGTGGGGTCTACGAGCAGTACTTC. The encoded protein is CASSPSPSGVYEQYF.

J is TRBJ2-5 and V is TRBV4-1; TRBD2 matches at 9 bases. The CDR3 has 14 residues. Looked up from germline, CDR1 is MGHRA and CDR2 is YSYEKL. Germline trimming cut 1 base from V and 4 bases from J; bases unmatched to any gene: 1. The CDR3 region has the DNA TGCGCCAGCAGCCAAGCTAGCGGGATAGAGACCCAGTACTTC. The encoded protein is CASSQASGIETQYF.

The table lists this clone with a count of one. The chain couples TRBV6-6 to TRBJ1-2, with D tentatively TRBD1 (6 bases). Germline V lookup: CDR1 MNHNY, CDR2 SVGAGI (reference sequence). The V end was cut by 4 bases, the J end by 3 bases, with 9 bases between. The CDR3 is made up of 13 amino acids. The CDR3 is CASSWGHYYGYTF. In DNA form, the CDR3 reads TGTGCCAGCAGTTGGGGGCACTACTATGGCTACACCTTC.